This T cell receptor beta chain was identified during a study of cytomegalovirus exposure and HLA in healthy donors. Study-level points and caveats: HLA-A and HLA-B allele assignments for most subjects were reportedly predicted accurately using TCR beta sequences. Trimming of TCR beta V- and J-genes showed a link, identified in a later analysis, to a missense DCLRE1C variant. Common viral pathogens seemed to be connected with several of the most significant clusters, according to a later analysis.

Remarks on this clone: Its antigen is not known.

The V gene end was trimmed by 5 bases and the J gene end by 9 bases; junction bases not matched to a gene: 9. CDR1 is LNHNV and CDR2 is YYDKDF in the germline V gene (reference sequence). The CDR3 has 14 amino acids. With 60 Vbeta and 13 Jbeta primers, the PCR was carried out. The assay was immunoSEQ multiplex PCR, and TCRdb's table has in-frame clones only and misses some. The table has about 200,000 clones, about 80% seen once. This clonotype originated in a young woman in good health and CMV-seronegative. The sample was PBMCs. This chain uses TRBV15 with TRBJ1-5, with 8 positions matching TRBD1. The CDR3 here is CATSSDRVGWPQHF. DNA of the CDR3: TGTGCCACCAGCTCGGACAGGGTTGGTTGGCCCCAGCATTTT. Full variable domain (missing parts from reference TRBV15 and TRBJ1-5): DAMVIQNPRYQVTQFGKPVTLSCSQTLNHNVMYWYQQKSSQAPKLLFHYYDKDFNNEADTPDNFQSRRPNTSFCFLDIRSPGLGDTAMYLCATSSDRVGWPQHFGDGTRLSIL.